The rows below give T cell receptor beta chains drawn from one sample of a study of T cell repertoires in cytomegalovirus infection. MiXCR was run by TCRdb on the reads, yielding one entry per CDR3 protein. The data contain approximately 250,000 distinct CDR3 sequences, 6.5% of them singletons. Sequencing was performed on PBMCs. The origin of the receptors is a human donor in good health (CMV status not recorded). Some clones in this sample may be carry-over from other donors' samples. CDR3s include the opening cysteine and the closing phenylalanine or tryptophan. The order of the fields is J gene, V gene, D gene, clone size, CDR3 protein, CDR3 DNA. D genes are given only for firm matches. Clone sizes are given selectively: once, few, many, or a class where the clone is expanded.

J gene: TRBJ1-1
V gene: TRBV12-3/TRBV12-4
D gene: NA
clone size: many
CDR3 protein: CASSLLRSEAFF
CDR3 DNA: TGTGCCAGCAGTTTACTGAGGAGCGAAGCTTTCTTT

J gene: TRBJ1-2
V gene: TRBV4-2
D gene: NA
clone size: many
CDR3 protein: CASSQDPGGGYTF
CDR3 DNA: TGTGCCAGCAGCCAAGACCCGGGGGGAGGCTACACCTTC

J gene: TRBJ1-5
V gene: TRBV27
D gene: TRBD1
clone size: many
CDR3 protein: CASSLPGQVQHF
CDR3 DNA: TGTGCCAGCAGTTTACCCGGACAGGTCCAGCATTTT

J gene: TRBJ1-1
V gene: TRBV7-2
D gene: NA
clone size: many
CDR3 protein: CASSVPGGTEAFF
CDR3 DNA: TGTGCCAGCAGCGTGCCGGGTGGAACTGAAGCTTTCTTT

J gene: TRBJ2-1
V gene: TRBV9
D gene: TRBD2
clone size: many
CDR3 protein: CASSPPILAGGVVQFF
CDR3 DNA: TGTGCCAGCAGCCCCCCCATCCTAGCGGGGGGGGTTGTGCAGTTCTTC

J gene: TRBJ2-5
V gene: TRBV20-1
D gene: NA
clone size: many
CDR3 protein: CSAPTPGQETQYF
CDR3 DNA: TGCAGTGCGCCGACTCCTGGGCAAGAGACCCAGTACTTC

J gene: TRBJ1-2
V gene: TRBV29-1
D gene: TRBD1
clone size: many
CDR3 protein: CSVIDRGNLAGYTF
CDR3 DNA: TGCAGCGTGATAGACAGGGGAAATCTTGCGGGCTACACCTTC

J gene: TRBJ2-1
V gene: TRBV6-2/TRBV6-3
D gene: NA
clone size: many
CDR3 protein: CASSYPLNEQFF
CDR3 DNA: TGTGCCAGCAGTTACCCTCTCAATGAGCAGTTCTTC

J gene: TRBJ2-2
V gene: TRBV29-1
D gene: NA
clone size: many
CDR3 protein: CSVDAGNTGELFF
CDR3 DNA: TGCAGCGTTGACGCAGGGAACACCGGGGAGCTGTTTTTT

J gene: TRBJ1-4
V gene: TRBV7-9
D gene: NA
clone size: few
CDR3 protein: CASSLIESNEKLFF
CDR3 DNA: TGTGCCAGCAGCTTAATAGAAAGTAATGAAAAACTGTTTTTT

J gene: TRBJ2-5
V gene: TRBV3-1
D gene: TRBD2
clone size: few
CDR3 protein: CASSQYAGGRGETQYF
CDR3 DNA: TGTGCCAGCAGCCAATACGCGGGGGGGCGAGGAGAGACCCAGTACTTC

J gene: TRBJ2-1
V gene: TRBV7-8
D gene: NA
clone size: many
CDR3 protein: CASSLASILDSLLYNEQFF
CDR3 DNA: TGTGCCAGCAGCTTAGCATCTATTCTGGACTCCCTCCTTTACAATGAGCAGTTCTTC

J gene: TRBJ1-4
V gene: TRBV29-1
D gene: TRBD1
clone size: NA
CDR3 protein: CSVAAPQGAREKLFF
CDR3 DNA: TGCAGCGTCGCGGCCCCACAGGGGGCTAGAGAAAAACTGTTTTTT

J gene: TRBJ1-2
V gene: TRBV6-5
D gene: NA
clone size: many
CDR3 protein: CASSYHRTQDYGYTF
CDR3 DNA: TGTGCCAGCAGTTATCATCGGACCCAGGACTATGGCTACACCTTC

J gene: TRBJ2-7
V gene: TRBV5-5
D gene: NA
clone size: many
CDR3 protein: CASSLEFRVSYEQYF
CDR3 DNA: TGTGCCAGCAGCTTGGAATTTAGGGTTTCCTACGAGCAGTACTTC

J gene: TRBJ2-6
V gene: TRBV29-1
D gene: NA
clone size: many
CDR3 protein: CSVAVWGAGANVLTF
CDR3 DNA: TGCAGCGTTGCAGTTTGGGGCGCTGGGGCCAACGTCCTGACTTTC

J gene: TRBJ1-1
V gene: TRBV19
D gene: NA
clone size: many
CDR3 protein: CASSDRDVTEAFF
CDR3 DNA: TGTGCCAGTAGTGACCGGGACGTCACTGAAGCTTTCTTT

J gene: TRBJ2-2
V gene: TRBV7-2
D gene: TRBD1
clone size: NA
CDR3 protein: CASSLEGTGTGELFF
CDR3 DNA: TGTGCCAGCAGCTTAGAGGGGACAGGGACAGGGGAGCTGTTTTTT

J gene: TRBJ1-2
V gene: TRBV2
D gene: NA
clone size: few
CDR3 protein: CASRDGYTF
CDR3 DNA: TGTGCCAGCAGGGATGGCTACACCTTC

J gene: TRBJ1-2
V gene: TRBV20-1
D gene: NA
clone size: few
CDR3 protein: CSARGGIMAGYGYTF
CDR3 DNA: TGCAGTGCTAGAGGTGGGATTATGGCCGGCTATGGCTACACCTTC

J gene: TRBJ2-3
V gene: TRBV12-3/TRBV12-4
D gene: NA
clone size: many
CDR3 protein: CASRFDGRGDTQYF
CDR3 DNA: TGTGCCAGCAGATTCGACGGAAGGGGAGATACGCAGTATTTT

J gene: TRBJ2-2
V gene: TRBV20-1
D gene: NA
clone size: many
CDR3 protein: CSASEAGLFGELFF
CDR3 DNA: TGCAGTGCCAGCGAGGCAGGGTTATTCGGGGAGCTGTTTTTT

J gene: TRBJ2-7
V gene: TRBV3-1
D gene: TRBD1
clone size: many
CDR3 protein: CASSPNRDSYEQYF
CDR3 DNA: TGTGCCAGCAGCCCCAATCGGGACAGCTACGAGCAGTACTTC

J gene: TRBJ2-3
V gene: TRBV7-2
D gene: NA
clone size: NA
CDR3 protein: CASSLPGAQYF
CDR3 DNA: TGTGCCAGCAGCTTACCGGGTGCGCAGTATTTT

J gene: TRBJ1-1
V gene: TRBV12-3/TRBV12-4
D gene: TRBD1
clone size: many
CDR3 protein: CASSSDRGGSEAFF
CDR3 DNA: TGTGCCAGCAGTTCGGACAGGGGGGGCTCTGAAGCTTTCTTT

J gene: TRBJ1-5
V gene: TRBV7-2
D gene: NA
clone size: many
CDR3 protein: CASSPSMAGNQPQHF
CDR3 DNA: TGTGCCAGCAGCCCCTCCATGGCTGGCAATCAGCCCCAGCATTTT